These T cell receptor beta chains were read from a single sample in a study of response to subunit inactivated influenza vaccine. TCRdb redid the calling of the RT-PCR reads with MiXCR, one entry per CDR3 protein. The data contain under 550,000 distinct CDR3 sequences, approximately 7.1% of them singletons. The sample consisted of PBMCs from blood, taken roughly 24 months after vaccination. The receptors were gathered from a man aged 50 to 69 who received an inactivated influenza vaccine. Both conserved end residues are part of each CDR3. D genes are given only for firm matches. Expanded clones get a size class; other rows say once, few or many, or leave the size out.

V gene: TRBV20-1; J gene: TRBJ1-2; D gene: TRBD1; clone size: many; CDR3 protein: CSAIGQGTNYGYTF; CDR3 DNA: TGCAGTGCTATAGGACAGGGAACTAACTATGGCTACACCTTC
V gene: TRBV20-1; J gene: TRBJ2-4; D gene: NA; clone size: NA; CDR3 protein: CSAAGQSKNIQYF; CDR3 DNA: TGCAGTGCCGCGGGACAGAGCAAAAACATTCAGTACTTC
V gene: TRBV20-1; J gene: TRBJ2-1; D gene: NA; clone size: NA; CDR3 protein: CSVRGEDRGSSYNEQFF; CDR3 DNA: TGCAGTGTCAGGGGCGAGGACCGGGGGAGCTCCTACAATGAGCAGTTCTTC
V gene: TRBV7-2; J gene: TRBJ2-6; D gene: NA; clone size: few; CDR3 protein: CASSYRGGTGANVLTF; CDR3 DNA: TGTGCCAGCAGCTACAGGGGGGGGACTGGGGCCAACGTCCTGACTTTC
V gene: TRBV6-6; J gene: TRBJ2-7; D gene: NA; clone size: many; CDR3 protein: CASSLRSLGEQYF; CDR3 DNA: TGTGCCAGCAGTTTACGGTCCCTGGGCGAGCAGTACTTC
V gene: TRBV9; J gene: TRBJ2-1; D gene: TRBD2; clone size: NA; CDR3 protein: CASLPGLADNEQFF; CDR3 DNA: TGTGCCAGTTTGCCGGGACTAGCAGACAATGAGCAGTTCTTC
V gene: TRBV12-3/TRBV12-4; J gene: TRBJ2-5; D gene: NA; clone size: NA; CDR3 protein: CASSLAVLGAQYF; CDR3 DNA: TGTGCCAGCAGTTTAGCCGTCCTGGGGGCCCAGTACTTC
V gene: TRBV19; J gene: TRBJ1-4; D gene: NA; clone size: few; CDR3 protein: CASSPGTYNEKLFF; CDR3 DNA: TGTGCCAGTAGCCCCGGGACGTATAATGAAAAACTGTTTTTT
V gene: TRBV3-1; J gene: TRBJ2-7; D gene: NA; clone size: few; CDR3 protein: CASSNRPAEEQYF; CDR3 DNA: TGTGCCAGCAGCAACCGACCGGCTGAGGAGCAGTACTTC
V gene: TRBV27; J gene: TRBJ1-1; D gene: NA; clone size: many; CDR3 protein: CASKASHTEAFF; CDR3 DNA: TGTGCCAGCAAGGCGTCGCACACTGAAGCTTTCTTT
V gene: TRBV12-3/TRBV12-4; J gene: TRBJ1-4; D gene: NA; clone size: few; CDR3 protein: CASSLQGLGTNEKLFF; CDR3 DNA: TGTGCCAGCAGTTTGCAGGGGCTGGGAACTAATGAAAAACTGTTTTTT
V gene: TRBV6-1; J gene: TRBJ2-1; D gene: NA; clone size: few; CDR3 protein: CASSEIWTDYNEQFF; CDR3 DNA: TGTGCCAGCAGTGAAATATGGACAGACTACAATGAGCAGTTCTTC
V gene: TRBV5-1; J gene: TRBJ2-5; D gene: TRBD1; clone size: many; CDR3 protein: CASSGGQGLTTQYF; CDR3 DNA: TGCGCCAGCAGCGGCGGACAGGGATTAACGACCCAGTACTTC
V gene: TRBV30; J gene: TRBJ2-5; D gene: NA; clone size: NA; CDR3 protein: CAWRPQNGRTQYF; CDR3 DNA: TGTGCCTGGAGGCCGCAGAATGGTCGGACCCAGTACTTC
V gene: TRBV11-3; J gene: TRBJ2-1; D gene: TRBD2; clone size: NA; CDR3 protein: CASSFASGTYNEQFF; CDR3 DNA: TGTGCCAGCAGCTTTGCTAGCGGCACCTACAATGAGCAGTTCTTC
V gene: TRBV28; J gene: TRBJ1-2; D gene: TRBD1; clone size: NA; CDR3 protein: CASSPTPGQGDVGYTF; CDR3 DNA: TGTGCCAGCAGTCCGACTCCGGGACAGGGGGATGTTGGCTACACCTTC
V gene: TRBV28; J gene: TRBJ2-1; D gene: TRBD2; clone size: many; CDR3 protein: CASSLWVSGRAVYNEQFF; CDR3 DNA: TGTGCCAGCAGTTTATGGGTTAGCGGGAGGGCCGTATATAATGAGCAGTTCTTC
V gene: TRBV20-1; J gene: TRBJ1-5; D gene: NA; clone size: few; CDR3 protein: CSASDGTGQPQHF; CDR3 DNA: TGCAGTGCTAGTGATGGAACGGGTCAGCCCCAGCATTTT
V gene: TRBV7-2; J gene: TRBJ2-1; D gene: TRBD2; clone size: NA; CDR3 protein: CASSAAGGVYNEQFF; CDR3 DNA: TGTGCCAGCAGCGCAGCGGGAGGAGTATACAATGAGCAGTTCTTC
V gene: TRBV11-2; J gene: TRBJ2-7; D gene: NA; clone size: few; CDR3 protein: CASSLGPGAPYEQYF; CDR3 DNA: TGTGCCAGCAGCTTAGGGCCAGGCGCACCCTACGAGCAGTACTTC
V gene: TRBV5-6; J gene: TRBJ2-1; D gene: TRBD1; clone size: few; CDR3 protein: CASSSRQGRVSLFF; CDR3 DNA: TGTGCCAGCAGCTCAAGACAGGGCCGGGTGAGTCTGTTCTTC
V gene: TRBV29-1; J gene: TRBJ1-1; D gene: NA; clone size: few; CDR3 protein: CSGQTMNTEAFF; CDR3 DNA: TGCAGCGGACAGACAATGAACACTGAAGCTTTCTTT
V gene: TRBV4-1; J gene: TRBJ1-1; D gene: TRBD1; clone size: NA; CDR3 protein: CASSRRDRGGTEAFF; CDR3 DNA: TGCGCCAGCAGCCGCCGGGACAGGGGCGGCACTGAAGCTTTCTTT
V gene: TRBV7-2; J gene: TRBJ2-7; D gene: TRBD2; clone size: NA; CDR3 protein: CASSLIAGVPHEQYF; CDR3 DNA: TGTGCCAGCAGCTTAATCGCGGGAGTGCCCCACGAGCAGTACTTC
V gene: TRBV28; J gene: TRBJ1-3; D gene: NA; clone size: few; CDR3 protein: CASSSRTRANTIYF; CDR3 DNA: TGTGCCAGCAGTTCCCGTACTCGGGCTAACACCATATATTTT
V gene: TRBV5-4; J gene: TRBJ2-4; D gene: TRBD1; clone size: NA; CDR3 protein: CASSSRQGGAKNIQYF; CDR3 DNA: TGTGCCAGCAGCTCTAGACAGGGGGGAGCCAAAAACATTCAGTACTTC
V gene: TRBV4-3; J gene: TRBJ2-2; D gene: NA; clone size: many; CDR3 protein: CASSQDRGYTGELFF; CDR3 DNA: TGCGCCAGCAGCCAGGATCGGGGGTATACCGGGGAGCTGTTTTTT
V gene: TRBV18; J gene: TRBJ2-7; D gene: NA; clone size: many; CDR3 protein: CASSPAQGYEQYF; CDR3 DNA: TGTGCCAGCTCACCCGCTCAGGGTTACGAGCAGTACTTC
V gene: TRBV9; J gene: TRBJ2-7; D gene: TRBD2; clone size: NA; CDR3 protein: CASSVDHGRAYEQYF; CDR3 DNA: TGTGCCAGCAGCGTAGACCACGGGAGGGCCTACGAGCAGTACTTC
V gene: TRBV12-3/TRBV12-4; J gene: TRBJ1-6; D gene: TRBD1; clone size: few; CDR3 protein: CASSTTGTGHNSPLHF; CDR3 DNA: TGTGCCAGCAGCACAACCGGGACAGGACATAATTCACCCCTCCACTTT